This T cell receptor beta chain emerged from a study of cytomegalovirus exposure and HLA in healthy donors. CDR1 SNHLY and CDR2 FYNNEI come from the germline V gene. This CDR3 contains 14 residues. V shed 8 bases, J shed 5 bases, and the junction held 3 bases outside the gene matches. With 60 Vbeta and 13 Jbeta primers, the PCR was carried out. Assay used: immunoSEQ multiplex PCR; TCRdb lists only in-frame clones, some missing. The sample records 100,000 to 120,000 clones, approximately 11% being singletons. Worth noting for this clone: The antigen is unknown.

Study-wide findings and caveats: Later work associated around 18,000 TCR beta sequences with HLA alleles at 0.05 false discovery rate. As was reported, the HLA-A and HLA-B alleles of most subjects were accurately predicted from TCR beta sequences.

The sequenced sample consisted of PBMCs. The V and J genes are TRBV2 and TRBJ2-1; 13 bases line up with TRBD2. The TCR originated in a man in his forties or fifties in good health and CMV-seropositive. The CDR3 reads CASVTSGRNNEQFF. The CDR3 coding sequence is TGTGCCAGCGTGACTAGCGGGAGGAACAATGAGCAGTTCTTC.